This T cell receptor (beta chain) was sequenced in a study of blood T cell repertoires in COVID-19. Turning to the study itself: The United States, Italy and Spain supplied acute and convalescent COVID-19 samples. The analysed material was cDNA or gDNA that came from T cells, B-cell-depleted T cells, or PBMCs.

Adults between about 18 and 95 years of age took part from 24 US areas. Participants' own reports of clinical history determined their cohort assignment. TCRdb's table, derived via immunoSEQ multiplex PCR, lists solely in-frame clones and lacks some. The data contain roughly 260,000 clones, 91% of them singletons. This CDR3 is 12 amino acids long. V was clipped by 7 bases and J by 5 bases, with 11 bases between them. Sequenced sample: PBMCs or T cells enriched from blood (not recorded which). The genes are TRBV12-3 or TRBV12-4 and TRBJ1-1; D might be TRBD1 (5 bases). The TCR was taken from a human donor in a cohort exposed to, infected with or recovered from COVID-19 (not recorded which). The donor label of this sample is uncertain. The chain's CDR3 is CASTWGGTEAFF. CDR3 bases: TGTGCCAGCACTTGGGGGGGAACTGAAGCTTTCTTT.